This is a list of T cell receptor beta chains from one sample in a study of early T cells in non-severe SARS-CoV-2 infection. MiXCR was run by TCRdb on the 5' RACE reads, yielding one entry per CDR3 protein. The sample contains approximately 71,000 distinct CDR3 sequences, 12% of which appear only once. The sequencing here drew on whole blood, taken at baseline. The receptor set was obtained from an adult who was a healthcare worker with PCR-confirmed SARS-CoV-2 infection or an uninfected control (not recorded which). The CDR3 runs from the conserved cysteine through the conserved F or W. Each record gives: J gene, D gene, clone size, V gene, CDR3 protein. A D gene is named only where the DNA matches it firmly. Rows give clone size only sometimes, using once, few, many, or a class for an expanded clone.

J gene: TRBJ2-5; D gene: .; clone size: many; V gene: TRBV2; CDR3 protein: CASITQSQETQYF
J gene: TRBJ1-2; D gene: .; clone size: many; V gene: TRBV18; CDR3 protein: CASSPSRGPNYGYTF
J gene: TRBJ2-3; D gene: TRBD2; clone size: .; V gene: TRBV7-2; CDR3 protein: CASSQNPGLAGDTQYF
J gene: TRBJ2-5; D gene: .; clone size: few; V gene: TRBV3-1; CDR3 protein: CASSQEKGRAQETQYF
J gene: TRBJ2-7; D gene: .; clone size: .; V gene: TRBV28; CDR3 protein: CASSARIIRSEQYF
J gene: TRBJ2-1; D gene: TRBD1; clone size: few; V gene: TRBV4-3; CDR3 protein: CASSQNRGREQFF
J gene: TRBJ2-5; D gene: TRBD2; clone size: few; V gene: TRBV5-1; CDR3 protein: CASSFPGGETQYF
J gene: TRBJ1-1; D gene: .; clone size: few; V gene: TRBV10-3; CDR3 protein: CAVRGANTEAFF
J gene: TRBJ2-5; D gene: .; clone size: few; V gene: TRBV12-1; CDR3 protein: CASSLDERSGGAETQYF
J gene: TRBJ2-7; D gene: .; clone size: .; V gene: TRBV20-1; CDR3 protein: CSARDKAGVGVGGEQYF
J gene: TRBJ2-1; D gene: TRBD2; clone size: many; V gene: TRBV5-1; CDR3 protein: CASSQSPSGGARGEQFF
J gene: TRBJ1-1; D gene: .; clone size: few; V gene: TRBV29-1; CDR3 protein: CSVEGTGTEAFF
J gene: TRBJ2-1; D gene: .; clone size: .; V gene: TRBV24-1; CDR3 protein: CVTSDLYGGNEQFF
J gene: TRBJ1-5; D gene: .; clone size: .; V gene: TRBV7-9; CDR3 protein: CASSLFSGNSNQPQHF
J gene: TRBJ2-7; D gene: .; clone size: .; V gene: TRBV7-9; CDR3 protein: CASSLSAGNYEQYF
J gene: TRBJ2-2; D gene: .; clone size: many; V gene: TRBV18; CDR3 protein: CASSPPEGWSSGELFF